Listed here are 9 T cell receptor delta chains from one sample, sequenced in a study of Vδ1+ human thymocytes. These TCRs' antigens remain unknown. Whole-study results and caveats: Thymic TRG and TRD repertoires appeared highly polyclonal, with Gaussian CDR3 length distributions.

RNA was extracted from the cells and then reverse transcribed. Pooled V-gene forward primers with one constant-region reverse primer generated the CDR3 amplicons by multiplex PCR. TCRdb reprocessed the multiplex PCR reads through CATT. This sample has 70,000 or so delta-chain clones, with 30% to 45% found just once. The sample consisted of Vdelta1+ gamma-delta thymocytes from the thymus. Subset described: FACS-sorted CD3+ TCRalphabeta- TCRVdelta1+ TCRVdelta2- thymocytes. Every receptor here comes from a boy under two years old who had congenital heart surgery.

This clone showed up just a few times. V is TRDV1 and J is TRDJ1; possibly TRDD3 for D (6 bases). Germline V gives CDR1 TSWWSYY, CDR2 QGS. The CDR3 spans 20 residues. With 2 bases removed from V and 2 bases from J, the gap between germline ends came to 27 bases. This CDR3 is CALGECLGSATGNGTDKLIF. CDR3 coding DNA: TGTGCTCTTGGGGAATGCCTTGGATCGGCTACTGGGAATGGTACCGATAAACTCATCTTT.

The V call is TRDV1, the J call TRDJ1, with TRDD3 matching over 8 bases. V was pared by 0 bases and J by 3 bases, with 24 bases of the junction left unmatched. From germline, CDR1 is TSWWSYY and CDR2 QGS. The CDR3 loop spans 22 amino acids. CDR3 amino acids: CALGELGECSPVVGDPADKLIF. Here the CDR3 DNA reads TGTGCTCTTGGGGAACTGGGCGAGTGCTCTCCCGTGGTGGGGGATCCTGCCGATAAACTCATCTTT.

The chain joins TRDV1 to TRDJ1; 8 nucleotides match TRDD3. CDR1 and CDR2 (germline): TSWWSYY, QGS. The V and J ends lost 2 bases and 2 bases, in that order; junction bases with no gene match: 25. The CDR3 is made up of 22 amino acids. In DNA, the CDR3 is TGTGCTCTTGGGGAAAACCTAAAGGGGCTGGGGGAAACGCGGGGAGGAACCGATAAACTCATCTTT. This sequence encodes CALGENLKGLGETRGGTDKLIF.

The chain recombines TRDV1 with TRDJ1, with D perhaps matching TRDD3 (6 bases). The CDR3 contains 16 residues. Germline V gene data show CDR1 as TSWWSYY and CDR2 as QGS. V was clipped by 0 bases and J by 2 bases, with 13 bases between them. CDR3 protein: CALGELTGLLTDKLIF. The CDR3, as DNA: TGTGCTCTTGGGGAACTAACTGGGCTTCTTACCGATAAACTCATCTTT.

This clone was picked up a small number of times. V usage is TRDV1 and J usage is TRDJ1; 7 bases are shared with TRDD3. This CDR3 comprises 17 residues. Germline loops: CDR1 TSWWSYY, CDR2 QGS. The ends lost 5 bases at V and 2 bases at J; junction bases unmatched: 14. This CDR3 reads CALGPSLGGYGTDKLIF. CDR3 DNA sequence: TGTGCTCTTGGGCCATCTCTTGGTGGATACGGGACCGATAAACTCATCTTT.

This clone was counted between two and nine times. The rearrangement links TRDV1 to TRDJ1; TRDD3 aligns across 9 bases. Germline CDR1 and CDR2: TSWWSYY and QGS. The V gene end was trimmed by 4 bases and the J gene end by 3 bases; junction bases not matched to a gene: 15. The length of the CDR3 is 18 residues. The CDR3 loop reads CALGGLPAYWGTADKLIF. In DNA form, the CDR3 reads TGTGCTCTTGGGGGACTGCCAGCTTACTGGGGGACGGCCGATAAACTCATCTTT.

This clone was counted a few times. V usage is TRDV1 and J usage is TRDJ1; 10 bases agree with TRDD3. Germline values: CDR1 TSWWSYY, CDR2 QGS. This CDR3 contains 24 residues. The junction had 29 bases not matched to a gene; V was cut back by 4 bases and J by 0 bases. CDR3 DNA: TGTGCTCTTGGGGGACGCGGTCCTAAAGGTTGGTACTGGGGGATTTCTCCGTACACCGATAAACTCATCTTT. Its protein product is CALGGRGPKGWYWGISPYTDKLIF.

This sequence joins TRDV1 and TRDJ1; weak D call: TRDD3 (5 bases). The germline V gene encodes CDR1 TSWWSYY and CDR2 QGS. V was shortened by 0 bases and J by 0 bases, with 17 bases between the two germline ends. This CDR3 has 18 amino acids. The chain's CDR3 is CALGELGPSLVDTDKLIF. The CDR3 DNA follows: TGTGCTCTTGGGGAACTTGGCCCCTCACTGGTTGACACCGATAAACTCATCTTT.

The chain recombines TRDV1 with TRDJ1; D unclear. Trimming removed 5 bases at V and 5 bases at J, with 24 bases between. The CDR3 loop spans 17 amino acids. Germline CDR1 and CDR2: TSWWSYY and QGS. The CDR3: CALGHPVGGPRGDKLIF. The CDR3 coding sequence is TGTGCTCTTGGGCATCCAGTCGGTGGGCCCCGAGGGGATAAACTCATCTTT.